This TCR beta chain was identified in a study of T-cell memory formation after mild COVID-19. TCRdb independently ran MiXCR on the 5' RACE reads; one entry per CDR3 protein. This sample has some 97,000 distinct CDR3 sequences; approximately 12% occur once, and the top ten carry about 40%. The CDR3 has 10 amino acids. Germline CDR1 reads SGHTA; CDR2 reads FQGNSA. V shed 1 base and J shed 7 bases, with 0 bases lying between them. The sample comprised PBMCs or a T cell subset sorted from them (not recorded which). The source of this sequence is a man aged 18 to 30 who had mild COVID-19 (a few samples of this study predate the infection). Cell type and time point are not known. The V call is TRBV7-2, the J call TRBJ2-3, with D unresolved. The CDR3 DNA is TGTGCCAGCAGCTTAGATACGCAGTATTTT. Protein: CASSLDTQYF.